The sequence of this T cell receptor (beta chain) was determined in a study of cytotoxic CD8 clonotypes in ibrutinib-treated CLL. Study background: Sample averages reached 250,000 to 300,000 productive templates and 85,000 to 100,000 productive rearrangements.

Measured with immunoSEQ multiplex PCR; TCRdb has only the in-frame clones, and not every one. The sample gives around 91,000 clones, about 86% of which show up once; 5.4% is in the top ten. This CDR3 contains 14 residues. Germline V gene data show CDR1 as MNHEY and CDR2 as SVGAGI. The V and J ends lost 6 bases and 1 base respectively, with 10 bases between them. The receptor was derived from a human donor with chronic lymphocytic leukemia. The specimen comprised PBMCs, sampled before ibrutinib treatment. The chain recombines TRBV6-5 with TRBJ1-5; D gene uncertain. CDR3 residues: CASRPTESNQPQHF. The CDR3 DNA sequence: TGTGCCAGCAGACCGACGGAAAGCAATCAGCCCCAGCATTTT.